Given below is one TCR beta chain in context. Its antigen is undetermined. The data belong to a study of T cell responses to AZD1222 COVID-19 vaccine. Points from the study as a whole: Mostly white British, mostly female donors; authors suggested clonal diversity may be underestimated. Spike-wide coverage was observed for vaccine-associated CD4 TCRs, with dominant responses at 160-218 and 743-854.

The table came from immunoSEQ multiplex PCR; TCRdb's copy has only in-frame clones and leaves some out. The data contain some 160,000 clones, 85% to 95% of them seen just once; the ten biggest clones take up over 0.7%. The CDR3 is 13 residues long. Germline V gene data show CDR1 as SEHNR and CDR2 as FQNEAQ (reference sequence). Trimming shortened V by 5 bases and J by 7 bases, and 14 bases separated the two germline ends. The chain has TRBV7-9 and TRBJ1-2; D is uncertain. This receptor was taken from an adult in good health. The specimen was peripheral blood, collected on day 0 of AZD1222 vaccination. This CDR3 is CASSPPGWGGYTF. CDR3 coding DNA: TGTGCCAGCAGCCCTCCCGGGTGGGGTGGCTACACCTTC.